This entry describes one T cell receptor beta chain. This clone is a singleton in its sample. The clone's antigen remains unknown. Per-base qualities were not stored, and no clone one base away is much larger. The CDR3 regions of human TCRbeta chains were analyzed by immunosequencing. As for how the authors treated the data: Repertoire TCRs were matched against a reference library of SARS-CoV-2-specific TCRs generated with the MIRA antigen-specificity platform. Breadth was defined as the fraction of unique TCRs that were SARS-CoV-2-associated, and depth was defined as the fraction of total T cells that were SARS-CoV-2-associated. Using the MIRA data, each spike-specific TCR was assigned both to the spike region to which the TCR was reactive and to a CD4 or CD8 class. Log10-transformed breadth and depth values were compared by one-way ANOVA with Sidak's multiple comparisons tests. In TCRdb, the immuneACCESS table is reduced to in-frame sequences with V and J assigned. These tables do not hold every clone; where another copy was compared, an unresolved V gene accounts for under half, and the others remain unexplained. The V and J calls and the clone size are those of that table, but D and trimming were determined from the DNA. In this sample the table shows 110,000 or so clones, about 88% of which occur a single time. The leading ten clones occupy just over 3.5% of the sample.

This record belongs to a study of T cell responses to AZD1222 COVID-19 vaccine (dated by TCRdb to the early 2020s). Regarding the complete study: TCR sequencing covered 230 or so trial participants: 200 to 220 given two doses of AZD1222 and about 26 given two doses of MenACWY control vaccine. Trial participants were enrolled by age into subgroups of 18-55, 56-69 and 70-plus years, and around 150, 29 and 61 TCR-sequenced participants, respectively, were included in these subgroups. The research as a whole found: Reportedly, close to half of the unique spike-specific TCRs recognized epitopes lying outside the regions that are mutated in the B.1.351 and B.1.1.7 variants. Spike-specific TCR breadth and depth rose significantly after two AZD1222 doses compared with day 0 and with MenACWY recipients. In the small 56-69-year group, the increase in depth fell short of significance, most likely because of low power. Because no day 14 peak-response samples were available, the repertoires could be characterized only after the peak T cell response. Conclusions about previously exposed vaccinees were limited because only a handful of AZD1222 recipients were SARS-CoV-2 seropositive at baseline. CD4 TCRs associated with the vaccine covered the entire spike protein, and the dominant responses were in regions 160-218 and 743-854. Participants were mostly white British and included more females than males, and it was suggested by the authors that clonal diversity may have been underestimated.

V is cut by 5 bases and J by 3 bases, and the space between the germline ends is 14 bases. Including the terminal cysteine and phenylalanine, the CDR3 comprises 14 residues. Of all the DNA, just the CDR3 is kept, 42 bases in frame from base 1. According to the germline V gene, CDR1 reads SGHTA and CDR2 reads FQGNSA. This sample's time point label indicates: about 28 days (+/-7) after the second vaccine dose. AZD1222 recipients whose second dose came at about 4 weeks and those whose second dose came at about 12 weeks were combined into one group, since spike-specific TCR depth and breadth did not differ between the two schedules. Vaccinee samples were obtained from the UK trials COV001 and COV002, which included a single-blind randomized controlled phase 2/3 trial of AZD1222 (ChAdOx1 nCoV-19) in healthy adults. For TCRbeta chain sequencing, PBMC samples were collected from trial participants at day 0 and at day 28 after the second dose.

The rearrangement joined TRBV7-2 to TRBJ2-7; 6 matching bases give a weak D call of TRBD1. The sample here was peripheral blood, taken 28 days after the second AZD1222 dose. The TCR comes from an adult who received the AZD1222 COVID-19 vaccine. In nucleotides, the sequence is TGTGCCAGCAGCCCAGCCGGGACACACTACGAGCAGTACTTC. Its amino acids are CASSPAGTHYEQYF.